The 8 T cell receptor beta chains in this list originate from one sample, sequenced in a study of cytomegalovirus exposure and HLA in healthy donors. In the PCR, 60 Vbeta and 13 Jbeta primers were used. Libraries were prepared by immunoSEQ multiplex PCR; TCRdb keeps only in-frame clonotypes and omits some of them. The data show some 190,000 clones, 80% seen once. Sequencing used PBMCs. Receptor source: a woman aged 25 to 39 in good health and CMV-seronegative.

V gene TRBV9 combines with J gene TRBJ1-1; D is possibly TRBD1 (5 bases). The CDR3 consists of 13 residues. Germline values: CDR1 SGDLS, CDR2 YYNGEE. Trimming cost V 3 bases and J 8 bases, with 14 bases left between them. The chain's CDR3 is CASSASGVGEAFF. The CDR3 bases are TGTGCCAGCAGCGCGTCGGGGGTTGGAGAAGCTTTCTTT. Complete variable domain (other parts from reference TRBV9 and TRBJ1-1): DSGVTQTPKHLITATGQRVTLRCSPRSGDLSVYWYQQSLDQGLQFLIQYYNGEERAKGNILERFSAQQFPDLHSELNLSSLELGDSALYFCASSASGVGEAFFGQGTRLTVV.

The V call is TRBV15, the J call TRBJ1-1, with a weak D call TRBD1 (6 bases). Trimming removed 3 bases at V and 1 base at J, with 12 bases between. Germline V gives CDR1 LNHNV, CDR2 YYDKDF (reference sequence). The CDR3 is 15 residues long. CDR3: CATSRVGGANTEAFF. In DNA, the CDR3 is TGTGCCACCAGCAGGGTGGGGGGGGCGAACACTGAAGCTTTCTTT. The whole variable domain, filled in from reference TRBV15 and TRBJ1-1, reads DAMVIQNPRYQVTQFGKPVTLSCSQTLNHNVMYWYQQKSSQAPKLLFHYYDKDFNNEADTPDNFQSRRPNTSFCFLDIRSPGLGDTAMYLCATSRVGGANTEAFFGQGTRLTVV.

CDR3 nucleotide sequence: TGTGCCATCAGTGATACGGGGAGCGCCTCCCAAGAGACCCAGTACTTC. Translated, it gives CAISDTGSASQETQYF. The chain links TRBV10-3 to TRBJ2-5; D is possibly TRBD2 (5 bases). In germline, CDR1 is ENHRY, CDR2 SYGVKD. V shed 3 bases and J shed 1 base, with 15 bases lying between them. The CDR3 runs 16 residues.

The chain has TRBV7-2 and TRBJ2-3, with D maybe TRBD2 (6 bases). Trimming removed 1 base at V and 12 bases at J, with 8 bases between. This CDR3 is built from 11 residues. Germline values: CDR1 SGHTA, CDR2 FQGNSA. The CDR3 DNA reads TGTGCCAGCAGCTTAGGGACTATTCAGTATTTT. Its translation: CASSLGTIQYF.

Concerning this clone itself: The same CDR3 also results from other DNA sequences found in this sample. The chain recombines TRBV5-1 with TRBJ2-5; tentative D call: TRBD1 (6 bases). Trimming took 4 bases from V and 2 from J, leaving 12 bases between them. Germline CDR1 reads SGHRS; CDR2 reads YFSETQ. The CDR3 consists of 14 residues. The CDR3 nucleotides read TGCGCCAGCAGCCCAGGGACATATCAAGAGACCCAGTACTTC. Protein sequence: CASSPGTYQETQYF.

V gene TRBV11-2 combines with J gene TRBJ1-5, with D possibly TRBD1 on 5 matching bases. V was shortened by 5 bases and J by 6 bases, with 11 bases between the two germline ends. Germline assignment: CDR1 SGHAT and CDR2 FQNNGV. This CDR3 spans 13 amino acids. The DNA for the CDR3 is TGTGCCAGCAGCCCAGGGTTGGGTCAGCCCCAGCATTTT. This encodes CASSPGLGQPQHF.

This sequence joins TRBV6-5 and TRBJ2-7; D not certain. V was clipped by 2 bases and J by 0 bases, with 5 bases between them. The germline gives CDR1 MNHEY, CDR2 SVGAGI. CDR3 length equals 13 residues. The CDR3 sequence: CASSYASSYEQYF. The CDR3 coding sequence is TGTGCCAGCAGTTACGCCAGCTCCTACGAGCAGTACTTC.

The chain carries TRBV5-1 and TRBJ1-4; 8 bases line up with TRBD1. CDR1 and CDR2 from the germline V gene are SGHRS and YFSETQ. This CDR3 region has 14 residues. J gave up 8 bases and V 1 base, and 4 bases lay outside the gene matches. The CDR3 DNA reads TGCGCCAGCAGCTTGTGGACAGGGAAAGAAAAACTGTTTTTT. Translating gives CASSLWTGKEKLFF.